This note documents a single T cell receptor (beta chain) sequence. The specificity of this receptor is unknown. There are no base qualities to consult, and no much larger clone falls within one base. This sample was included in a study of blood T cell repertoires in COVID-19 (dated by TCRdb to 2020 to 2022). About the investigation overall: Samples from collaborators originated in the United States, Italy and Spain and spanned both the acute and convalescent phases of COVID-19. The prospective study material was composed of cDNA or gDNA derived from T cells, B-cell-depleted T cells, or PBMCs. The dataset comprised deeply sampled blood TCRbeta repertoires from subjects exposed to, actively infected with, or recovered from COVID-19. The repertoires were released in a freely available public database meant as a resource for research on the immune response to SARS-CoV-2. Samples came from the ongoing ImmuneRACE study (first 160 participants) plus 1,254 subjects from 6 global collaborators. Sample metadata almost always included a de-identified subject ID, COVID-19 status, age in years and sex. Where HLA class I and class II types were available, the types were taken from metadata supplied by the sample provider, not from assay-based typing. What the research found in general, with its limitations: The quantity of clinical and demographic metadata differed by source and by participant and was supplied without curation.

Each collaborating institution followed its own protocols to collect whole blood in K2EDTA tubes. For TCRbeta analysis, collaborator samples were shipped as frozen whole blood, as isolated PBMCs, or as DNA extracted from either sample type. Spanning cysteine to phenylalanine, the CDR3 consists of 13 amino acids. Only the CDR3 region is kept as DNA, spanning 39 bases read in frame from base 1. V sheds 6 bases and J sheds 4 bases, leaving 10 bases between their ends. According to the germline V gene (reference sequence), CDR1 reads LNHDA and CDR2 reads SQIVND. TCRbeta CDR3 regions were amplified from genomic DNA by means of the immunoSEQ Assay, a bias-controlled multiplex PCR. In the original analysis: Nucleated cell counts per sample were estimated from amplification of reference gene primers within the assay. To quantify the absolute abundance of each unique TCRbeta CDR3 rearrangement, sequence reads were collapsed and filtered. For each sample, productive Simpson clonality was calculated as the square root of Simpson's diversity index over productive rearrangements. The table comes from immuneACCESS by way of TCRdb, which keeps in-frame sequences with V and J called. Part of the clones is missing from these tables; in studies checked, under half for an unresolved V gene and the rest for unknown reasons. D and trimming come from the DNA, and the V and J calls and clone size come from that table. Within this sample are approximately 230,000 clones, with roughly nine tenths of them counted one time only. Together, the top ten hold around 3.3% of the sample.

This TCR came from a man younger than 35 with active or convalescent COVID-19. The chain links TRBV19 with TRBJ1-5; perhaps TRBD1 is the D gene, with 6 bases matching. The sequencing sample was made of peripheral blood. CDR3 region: CASSEQGNQPQHF. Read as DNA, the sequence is TGTGCCAGTAGCGAACAGGGTAATCAGCCCCAGCATTTT.